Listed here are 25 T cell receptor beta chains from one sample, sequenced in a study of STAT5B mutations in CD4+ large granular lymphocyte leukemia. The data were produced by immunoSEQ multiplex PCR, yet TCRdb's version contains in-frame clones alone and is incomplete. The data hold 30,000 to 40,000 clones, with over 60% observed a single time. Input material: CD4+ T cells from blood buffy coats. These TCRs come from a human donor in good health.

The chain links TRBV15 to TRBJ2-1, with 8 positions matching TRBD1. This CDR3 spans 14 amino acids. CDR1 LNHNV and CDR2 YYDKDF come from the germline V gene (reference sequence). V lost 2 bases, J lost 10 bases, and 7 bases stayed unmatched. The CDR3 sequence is CATSRNTGGWEQFF. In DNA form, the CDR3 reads TGTGCCACCAGCAGAAATACAGGGGGGTGGGAGCAGTTCTTC.

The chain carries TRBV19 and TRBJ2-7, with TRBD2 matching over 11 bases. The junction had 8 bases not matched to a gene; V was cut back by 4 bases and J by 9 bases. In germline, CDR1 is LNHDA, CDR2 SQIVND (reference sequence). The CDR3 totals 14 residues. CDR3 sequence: CASSRLAGNSAQYF. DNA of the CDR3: TGTGCCAGTAGTAGACTAGCGGGGAATTCTGCGCAGTACTTC.

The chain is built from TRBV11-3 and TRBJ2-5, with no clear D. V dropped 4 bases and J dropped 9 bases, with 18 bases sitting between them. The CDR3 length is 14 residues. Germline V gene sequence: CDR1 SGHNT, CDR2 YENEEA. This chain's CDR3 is CASSYERDRGAQYF. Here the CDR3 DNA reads TGTGCCAGCAGCTATGAGCGCGACCGTGGGGCCCAGTACTTC.

In DNA form, the CDR3 reads TGTGCCAGCTCACCACGTTCAACTAATGAAAAACTGTTTTTT. It translates to CASSPRSTNEKLFF. This rearrangement joins TRBV18 to TRBJ1-4; D is undetermined. CDR3 length: 14 residues. V shed 1 base and J shed 0 bases, with 3 bases lying between them. CDR1 and CDR2 (germline): KGHSH, LQKENI.

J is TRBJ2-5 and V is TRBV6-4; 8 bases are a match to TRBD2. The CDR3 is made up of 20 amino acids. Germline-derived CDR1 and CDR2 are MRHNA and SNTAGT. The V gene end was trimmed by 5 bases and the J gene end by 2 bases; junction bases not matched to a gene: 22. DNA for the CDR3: TGTGCCAGCAGTACCTCTCGACCGGGAGGGAAAGCTGTTCGGCAAGAGACCCAGTACTTC. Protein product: CASSTSRPGGKAVRQETQYF.

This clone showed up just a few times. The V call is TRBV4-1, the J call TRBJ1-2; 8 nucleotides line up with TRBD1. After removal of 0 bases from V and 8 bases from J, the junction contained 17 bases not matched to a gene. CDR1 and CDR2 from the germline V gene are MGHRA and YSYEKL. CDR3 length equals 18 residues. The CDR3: CASSQEQDRARRVGGYTF. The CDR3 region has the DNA TGCGCCAGCAGCCAAGAGCAGGACAGGGCACGGCGAGTGGGCGGCTACACCTTC.

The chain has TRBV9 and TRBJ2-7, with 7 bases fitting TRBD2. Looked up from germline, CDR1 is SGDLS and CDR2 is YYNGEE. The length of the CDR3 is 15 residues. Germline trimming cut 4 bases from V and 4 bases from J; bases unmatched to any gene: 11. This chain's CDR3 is CASSYGTKDVYEQYF. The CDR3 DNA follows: TGTGCCAGCAGCTATGGGACTAAGGATGTTTACGAGCAGTACTTC.

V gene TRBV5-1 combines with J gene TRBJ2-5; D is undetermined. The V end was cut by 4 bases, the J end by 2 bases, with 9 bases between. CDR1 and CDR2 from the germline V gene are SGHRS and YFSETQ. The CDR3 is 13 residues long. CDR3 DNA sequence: TGCGCCAGCAGCCCGCAGCCACAAGAGACCCAGTACTTC. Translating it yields CASSPQPQETQYF.

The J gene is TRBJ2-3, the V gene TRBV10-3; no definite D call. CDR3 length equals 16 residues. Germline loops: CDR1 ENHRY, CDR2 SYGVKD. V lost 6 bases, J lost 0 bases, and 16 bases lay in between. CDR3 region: CAISSRAAPSTDTQYF. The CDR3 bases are TGTGCCATCAGCTCCCGGGCGGCGCCGAGCACAGATACGCAGTATTTT.

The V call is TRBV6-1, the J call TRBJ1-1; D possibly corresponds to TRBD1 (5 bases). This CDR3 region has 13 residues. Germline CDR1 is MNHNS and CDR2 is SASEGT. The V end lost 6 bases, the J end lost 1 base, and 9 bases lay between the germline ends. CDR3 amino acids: CASRRQKNTEAFF. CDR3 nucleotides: TGTGCCAGCAGAAGACAGAAGAACACTGAAGCTTTCTTT.

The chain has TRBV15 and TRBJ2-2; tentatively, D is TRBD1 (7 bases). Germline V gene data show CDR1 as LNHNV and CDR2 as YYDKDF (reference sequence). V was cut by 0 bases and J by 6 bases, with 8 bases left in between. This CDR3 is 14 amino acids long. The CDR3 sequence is CATSRDRGAGELFF. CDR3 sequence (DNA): TGTGCCACCAGCAGAGACAGGGGGGCCGGGGAGCTGTTTTTT.

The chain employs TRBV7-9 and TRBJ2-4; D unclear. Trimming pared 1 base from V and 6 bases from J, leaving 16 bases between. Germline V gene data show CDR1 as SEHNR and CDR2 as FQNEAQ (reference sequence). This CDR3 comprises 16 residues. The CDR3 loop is CASSLDGRNKRNIQYF. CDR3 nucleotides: TGTGCCAGCAGCTTAGACGGCCGCAATAAGCGAAACATTCAGTACTTC.

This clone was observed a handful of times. The CDR3 region has the DNA TGTGCCAGCAGCCAAGAACAAGTTAATTCACCCCTCCACTTT. Its protein is CASSQEQVNSPLHF. The chain employs TRBV4-2 and TRBJ1-6; D remains ambiguous. The CDR3 length is 14 residues. V was pared by 0 bases and J by 6 bases, with 6 bases between. Germline V gene lookup returns CDR1 LGHNA and CDR2 YNFKEQ.

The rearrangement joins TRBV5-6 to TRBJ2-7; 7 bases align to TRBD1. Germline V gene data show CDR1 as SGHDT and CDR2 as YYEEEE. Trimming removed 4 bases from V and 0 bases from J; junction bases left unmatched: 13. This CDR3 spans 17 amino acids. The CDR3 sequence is CASSLRSTGTASYEQYF. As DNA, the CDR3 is TGTGCCAGCAGCCTTCGAAGCACCGGGACAGCCTCCTACGAGCAGTACTTC.

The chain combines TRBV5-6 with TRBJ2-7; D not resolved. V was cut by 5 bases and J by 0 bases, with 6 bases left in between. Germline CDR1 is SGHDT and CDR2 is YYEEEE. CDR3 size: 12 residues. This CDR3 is CASRGSSYEQYF. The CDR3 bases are TGTGCCAGCAGGGGATCCTCCTACGAGCAGTACTTC.

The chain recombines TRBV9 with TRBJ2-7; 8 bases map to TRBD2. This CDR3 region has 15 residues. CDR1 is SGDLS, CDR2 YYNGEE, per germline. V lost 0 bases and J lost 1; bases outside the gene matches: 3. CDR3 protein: CASSVGVAGSYEQYF. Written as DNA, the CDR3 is TGTGCCAGCAGCGTAGGGGTAGCGGGATCCTACGAGCAGTACTTC.

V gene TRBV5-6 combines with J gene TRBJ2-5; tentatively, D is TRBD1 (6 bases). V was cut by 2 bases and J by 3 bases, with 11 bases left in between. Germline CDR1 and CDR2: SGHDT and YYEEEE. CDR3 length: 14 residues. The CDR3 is CASSFRDIKETQYF. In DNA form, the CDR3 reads TGTGCCAGCAGCTTTAGGGACATTAAAGAGACCCAGTACTTC. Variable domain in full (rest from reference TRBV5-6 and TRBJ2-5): DAGVTQSPTHLIKTRGQQVTLRCSPKSGHDTVSWYQQALGQGPQFIFQYYEEEERQRGNFPDRFSGHQFPNYSSELNVNALLLGDSALYLCASSFRDIKETQYFGPGTRLLVL.

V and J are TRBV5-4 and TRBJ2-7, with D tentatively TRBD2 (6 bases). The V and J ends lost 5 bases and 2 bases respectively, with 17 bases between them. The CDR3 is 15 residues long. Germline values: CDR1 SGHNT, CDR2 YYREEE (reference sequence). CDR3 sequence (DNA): TGTGCCAGCAGGGGCCCGCGGGACTCAACCTACGAGCAGTACTTC. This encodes CASRGPRDSTYEQYF.

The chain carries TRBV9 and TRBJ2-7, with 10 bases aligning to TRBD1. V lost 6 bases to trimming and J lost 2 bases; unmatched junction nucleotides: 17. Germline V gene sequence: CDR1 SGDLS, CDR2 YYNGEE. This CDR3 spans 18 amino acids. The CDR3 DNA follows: TGTGCCAGCATCCTCCCGGGACAGGGGCTAAGAGGCACCTACGAGCAGTACTTC. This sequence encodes CASILPGQGLRGTYEQYF.

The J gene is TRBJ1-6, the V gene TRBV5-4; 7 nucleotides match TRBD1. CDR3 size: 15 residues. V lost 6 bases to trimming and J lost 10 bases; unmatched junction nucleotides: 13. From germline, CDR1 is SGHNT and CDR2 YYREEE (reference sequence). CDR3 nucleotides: TGTGCCAGCACCGAGCTTCCCGGGACAGCCTCACCCCTCCACTTT. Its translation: CASTELPGTASPLHF. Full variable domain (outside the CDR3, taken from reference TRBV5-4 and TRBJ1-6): ETGVTQSPTHLIKTRGQQVTLRCSSQSGHNTVSWYQQALGQGPQFIFQYYREEENGRGNFPPRFSGLQFPNYSSELNVNALELDDSALYLCASTELPGTASPLHFGNGTRLTVT.

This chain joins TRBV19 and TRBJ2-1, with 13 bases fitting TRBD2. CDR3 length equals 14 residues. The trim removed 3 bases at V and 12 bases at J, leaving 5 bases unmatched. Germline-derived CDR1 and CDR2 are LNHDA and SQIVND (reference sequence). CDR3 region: CASSMGLAGWGQFF. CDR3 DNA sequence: TGTGCCAGTAGTATGGGACTAGCGGGATGGGGGCAGTTCTTC.

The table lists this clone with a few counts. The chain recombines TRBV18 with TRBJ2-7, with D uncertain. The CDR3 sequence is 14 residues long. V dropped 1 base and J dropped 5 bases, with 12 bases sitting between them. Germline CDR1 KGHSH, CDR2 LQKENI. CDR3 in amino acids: CASSPLFEENEQYF. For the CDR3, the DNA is TGTGCCAGCTCACCACTATTCGAGGAGAACGAGCAGTACTTC.

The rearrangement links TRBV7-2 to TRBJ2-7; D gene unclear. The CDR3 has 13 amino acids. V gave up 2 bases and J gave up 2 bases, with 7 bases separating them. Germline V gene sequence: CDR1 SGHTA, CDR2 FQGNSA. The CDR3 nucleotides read TGTGCCAGCAGCTTATGGGCCACCTACGAGCAGTACTTC. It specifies CASSLWATYEQYF.

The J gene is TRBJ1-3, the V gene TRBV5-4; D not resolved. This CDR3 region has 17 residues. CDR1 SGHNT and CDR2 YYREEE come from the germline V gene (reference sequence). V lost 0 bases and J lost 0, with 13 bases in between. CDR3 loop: CASSLAAGSLSGNTIYF. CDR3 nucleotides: TGTGCCAGCAGCTTGGCCGCGGGATCGCTCTCTGGAAACACCATATATTTT. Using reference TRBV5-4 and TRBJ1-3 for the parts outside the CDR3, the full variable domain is ETGVTQSPTHLIKTRGQQVTLRCSSQSGHNTVSWYQQALGQGPQFIFQYYREEENGRGNFPPRFSGLQFPNYSSELNVNALELDDSALYLCASSLAAGSLSGNTIYFGEGSWLTVV.

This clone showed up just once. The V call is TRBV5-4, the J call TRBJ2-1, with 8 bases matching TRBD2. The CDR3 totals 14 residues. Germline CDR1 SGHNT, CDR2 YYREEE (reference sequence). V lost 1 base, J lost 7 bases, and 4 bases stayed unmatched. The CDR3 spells CASSLRAGGNEQFF. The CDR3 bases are TGTGCCAGCAGCTTGCGGGCGGGGGGAAATGAGCAGTTCTTC.